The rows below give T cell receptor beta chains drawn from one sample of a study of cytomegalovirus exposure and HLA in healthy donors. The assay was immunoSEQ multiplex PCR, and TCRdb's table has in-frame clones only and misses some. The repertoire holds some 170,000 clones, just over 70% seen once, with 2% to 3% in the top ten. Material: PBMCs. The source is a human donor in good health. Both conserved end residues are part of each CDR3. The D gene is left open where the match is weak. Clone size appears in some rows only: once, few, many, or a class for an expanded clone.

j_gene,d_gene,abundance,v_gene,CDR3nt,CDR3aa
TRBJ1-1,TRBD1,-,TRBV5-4,TGTGCCAGCAGCTTGGGTGGGAGACAGGGCACTGAAGCTTTCTTT,CASSLGGRQGTEAFF
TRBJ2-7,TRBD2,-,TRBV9,TGTGCCAGCAGCGGGGGACTAGCGACTCTTAGCTCCTACGAGCAGTACTTC,CASSGGLATLSSYEQYF
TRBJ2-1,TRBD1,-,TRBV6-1,TGTGCCAGCAGTGTGGACAGGGGGCCAATTACTTACAATGAGCAGTTCTTC,CASSVDRGPITYNEQFF
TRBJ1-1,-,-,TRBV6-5,TGTGCCAGCAGGCGCCAGGGTTCTGAAGCTTTCTTT,CASRRQGSEAFF
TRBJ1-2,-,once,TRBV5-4,TGTGCCAGCAGCTCCTACGGGGGTCGGGGGAACTATGGCTACACCTTC,CASSSYGGRGNYGYTF
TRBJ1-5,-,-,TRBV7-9,TGTGCCAGCAGTCGGGACATTAGCAATCAGCCCCAGCATTTT,CASSRDISNQPQHF
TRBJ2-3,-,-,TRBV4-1,TGCGCCAGCAGCCAAGTAAGGGGGAGCGCAGATACGCAGTATTTT,CASSQVRGSADTQYF
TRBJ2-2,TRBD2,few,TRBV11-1,TGTGCCAGCAGCCCCGGACTAGCGGGGGGTATCACCGGGGAGCTGTTTTTT,CASSPGLAGGITGELFF
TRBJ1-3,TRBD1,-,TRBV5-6,TGTGCCAGCAGCTTGGCAGGGGGCCAAGGTGGAAACACCATATATTTT,CASSLAGGQGGNTIYF
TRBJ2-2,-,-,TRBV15,TGTGCCACCAGCAGAGATCTTGGGACGGACTACGGGGAGCTGTTTTTT,CATSRDLGTDYGELFF
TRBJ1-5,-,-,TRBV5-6,TGTGCCAGCAGCTTGGACCGGGATCAGCCCCAGCATTTT,CASSLDRDQPQHF
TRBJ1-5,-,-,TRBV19,TGTGCCAGTAGTAAACAGGAGTATAGCAATCAGCCCCAGCATTTT,CASSKQEYSNQPQHF
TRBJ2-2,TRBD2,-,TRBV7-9,TGTGCCAGCAGCTTTCAGCGGGGGGAACATACCGGGGAGCTGTTTTTT,CASSFQRGEHTGELFF
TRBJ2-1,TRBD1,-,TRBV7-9,TGTGCCAGCAGCTGGACAGGGGGAAATGAGCAGTTCTTC,CASSWTGGNEQFF
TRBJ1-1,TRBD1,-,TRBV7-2,TGTGCCAGCAGTCGACAGGGGGCGAATGGGAAAGCTTTCTTT,CASSRQGANGKAFF
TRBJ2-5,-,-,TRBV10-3,TGTGCCATCAGTGCCGACAGCCAAGAGACCCAGTACTTC,CAISADSQETQYF
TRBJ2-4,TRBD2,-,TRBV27,TGTGCCAGCAGTCCCGGACTAGCGAGGGCCAAAAACATTCAGTACTTC,CASSPGLARAKNIQYF
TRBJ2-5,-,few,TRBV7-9,TGTGCCAGCAGCCCGGGGGGCTGGGAGGCGACCCAGTACTTC,CASSPGGWEATQYF
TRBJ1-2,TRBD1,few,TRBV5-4,TGTGCCAGCAGGGGAGGAGGGGGCAGCTATGGCTACACCTTC,CASRGGGGSYGYTF
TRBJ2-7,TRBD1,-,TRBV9,TGTGCCAGCAGCGTAGGTCCGACAGGGGGCTACGAGCAGTACTTC,CASSVGPTGGYEQYF
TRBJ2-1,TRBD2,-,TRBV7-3,TGTGCCAGCAGCCGGCTAGCGGGGGGTGTCTACAATGAGCAGTTCTTC,CASSRLAGGVYNEQFF
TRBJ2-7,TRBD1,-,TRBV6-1,TGTGCCAGCAGTCTAGTTAATGGACAGGGGTTCGAGCAGTACTTC,CASSLVNGQGFEQYF
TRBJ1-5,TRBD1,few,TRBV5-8,TGTGCCAGCAACGGACAGGGGTTTCTTCAGCCCCAGCATTTT,CASNGQGFLQPQHF
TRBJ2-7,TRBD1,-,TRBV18,TGTGCCAGCTCACCTATGGGGCCCACAGGGGTCCACTACGAGCAGTACTTC,CASSPMGPTGVHYEQYF
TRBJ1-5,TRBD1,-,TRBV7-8,TGTGCCAGCAGCCCGGGACAGACTAATCAGCCCCAGCATTTT,CASSPGQTNQPQHF
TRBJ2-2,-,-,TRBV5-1,TGCGCCAGCAGCACCGACAGTAACACCGGGGAGCTGTTTTTT,CASSTDSNTGELFF
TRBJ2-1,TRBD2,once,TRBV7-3,TGTGCCAGCAGCTTATTCCCGAGCGGGGCCAACAATGAGCAGTTCTTC,CASSLFPSGANNEQFF
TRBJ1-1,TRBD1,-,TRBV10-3,TGTGCCATCAGTGAAGTGAGGGGGCGAATGAACACTGAAGCTTTCTTT,CAISEVRGRMNTEAFF
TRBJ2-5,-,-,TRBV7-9,TGTGCCAGCAGCCTGCTGGGGGGAAGCCAAGAGACCCAGTACTTC,CASSLLGGSQETQYF
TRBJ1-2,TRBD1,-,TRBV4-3,TGCGCCAGCAGCCAAGGGAGGGGGCCCGGCTATGGCTACACCTTC,CASSQGRGPGYGYTF
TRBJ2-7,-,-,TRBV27,TGTGCCAGCAGTTCGCCCCGGGAGCAGTACTTC,CASSSPREQYF
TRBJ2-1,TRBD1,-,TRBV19,TGTGCCAGTAGTGGGGGACAGGTCGACTACAATGAGCAGTTCTTC,CASSGGQVDYNEQFF
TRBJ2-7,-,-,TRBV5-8,TGTGCCAGCAGCGCCTGGGACTCCGAGCAGTACTTC,CASSAWDSEQYF
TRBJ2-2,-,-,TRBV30,TGTGCCTGGACTAGGACAGCCGCGGGCACCGGGGAGCTGTTTTTT,CAWTRTAAGTGELFF
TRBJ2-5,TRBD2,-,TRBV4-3,TGCGCCAGCAGCCAAACAGCGGGGGGCCCCAAGGAGACCCAGTACTTC,CASSQTAGGPKETQYF
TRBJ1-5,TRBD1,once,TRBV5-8,TGTGCCAGCAGGTCCGGGACAGGGGGCGGGCAGCCCCAGCATTTT,CASRSGTGGGQPQHF
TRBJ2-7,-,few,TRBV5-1,TGCGCCAGCAGCTCCCGTTCCCCAGTTTACGAGCAGTACTTC,CASSSRSPVYEQYF
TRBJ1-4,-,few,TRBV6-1,TGTGCCAGCAGTGAGGTCACCGGAGGGGCGGATGAAAAACTGTTTTTT,CASSEVTGGADEKLFF
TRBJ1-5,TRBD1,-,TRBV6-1,TGTGCCAGCAGTGAAGGATGGACAGGGGCCTTCAGCAATCAGCCCCAGCATTTT,CASSEGWTGAFSNQPQHF
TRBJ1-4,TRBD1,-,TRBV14,TGTGCCAGCAGCCAGGGGAGTTTTGGGACAGGTTATGAAAAACTGTTTTTT,CASSQGSFGTGYEKLFF